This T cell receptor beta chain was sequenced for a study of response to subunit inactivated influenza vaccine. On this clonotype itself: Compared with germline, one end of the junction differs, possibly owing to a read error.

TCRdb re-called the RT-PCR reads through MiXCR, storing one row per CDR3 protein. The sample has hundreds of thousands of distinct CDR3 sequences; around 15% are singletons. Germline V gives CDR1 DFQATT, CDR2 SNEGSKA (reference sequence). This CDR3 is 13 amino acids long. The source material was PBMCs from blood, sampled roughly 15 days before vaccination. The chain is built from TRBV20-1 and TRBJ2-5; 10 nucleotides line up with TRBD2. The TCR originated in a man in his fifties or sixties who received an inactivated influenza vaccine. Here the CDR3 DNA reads TGCAGTGCAAGAGCGGGAGGGAAGGAGACCCAGTACTTC. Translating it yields CSARAGGKETQYF.